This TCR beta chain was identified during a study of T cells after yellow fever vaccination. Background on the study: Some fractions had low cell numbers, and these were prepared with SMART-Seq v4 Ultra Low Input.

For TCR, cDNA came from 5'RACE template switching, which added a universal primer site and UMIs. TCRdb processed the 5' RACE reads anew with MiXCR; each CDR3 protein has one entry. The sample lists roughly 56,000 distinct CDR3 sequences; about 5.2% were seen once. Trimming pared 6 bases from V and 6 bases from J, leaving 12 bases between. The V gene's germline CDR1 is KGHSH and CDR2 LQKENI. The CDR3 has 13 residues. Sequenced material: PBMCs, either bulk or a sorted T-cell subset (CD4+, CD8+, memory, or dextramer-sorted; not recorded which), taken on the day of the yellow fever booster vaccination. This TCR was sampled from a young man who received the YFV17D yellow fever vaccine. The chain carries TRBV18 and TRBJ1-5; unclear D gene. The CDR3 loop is CASSPNRGQPQHF. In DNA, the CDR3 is TGTGCCAGCTCGCCCAATCGCGGTCAGCCCCAGCATTTT. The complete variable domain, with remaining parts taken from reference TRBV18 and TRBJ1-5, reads NAGVMQNPRHLVRRRGQEARLRCSPMKGHSHVYWYRQLPEEGLKFMVYLQKENIIDESGMPKERFSAEFPKEGPSILRIQQVVRGDSAAYFCASSPNRGQPQHFGDGTRLSIL.